These 3 T cell receptor beta chains originate from one sample sequenced in a study of blood T cell repertoires in COVID-19. TCRdb keeps only in-frame clones here, not all; method: immunoSEQ multiplex PCR. Among about 130,000 clones, more than 70% were seen once, and the ten largest hold approximately 4.3%. The specimen was peripheral blood. Receptors originate from a human donor in a cohort sampled during active COVID-19.

This clone was recorded a few times. The rearrangement links TRBV19 to TRBJ1-4, with TRBD1 matching over 10 bases. The CDR3 sequence is 15 residues long. V dropped 4 bases and J dropped 8; count of bases not matched to a gene: 7. The V gene's germline CDR1 is LNHDA and CDR2 SQIVND (reference sequence). In DNA form, the CDR3 reads TGTGCCAGTAGTAGACAGGGGGCGCGAGAAGAAAAACTGTTTTTT. As protein: CASSRQGAREEKLFF. Together with reference TRBV19 and TRBJ1-4, the CDR3 gives the full variable domain: DGGITQSPKYLFRKEGQNVTLSCEQNLNHDAMYWYRQDPGQGLRLIYYSQIVNDFQKGDIAEGYSVSREKKESFPLTVTSAQKNPTAFYLCASSRQGAREEKLFFGSGTQLSVL.

CDR3 residues: CASSLVGEAGSGAFF. DNA for the CDR3: TGTGCCAGCAGCTTAGTAGGGGAGGCAGGGAGTGGAGCTTTCTTT. V is TRBV7-9 and J is TRBJ1-1, with D possibly being TRBD1 (5 bases). Looked up from germline, CDR1 is SEHNR and CDR2 is FQNEAQ (reference sequence). The CDR3 runs 15 residues. V lost 1 base and J lost 10, with 19 bases in between. Looking up the rest from reference TRBV7-9 and TRBJ1-1 gives the full variable domain: DTGVSQNPRHKITKRGQNVTFRCDPISEHNRLYWYRQTLGQGPEFLTYFQNEAQLEKSRLLSDRFSAERPKGSFSTLEIQRTEQGDSAMYLCASSLVGEAGSGAFFGQGTRLTVV.

V and J are TRBV14 and TRBJ1-2; D call uncertain. This CDR3 has 14 amino acids. Germline CDR1 and CDR2: SGHDN and FVKESK. V was shortened by 0 bases and J by 5 bases, with 10 bases between the two germline ends. CDR3 sequence (DNA): TGTGCCAGCAGCCAAGACCGGCAGGATTATGGCTACACCTTC. Translated, it gives CASSQDRQDYGYTF.